This T cell receptor beta chain was recovered during a study of blood T cell repertoires in COVID-19. In the study overall: Researchers got acute and convalescent COVID-19 samples from the United States, Italy and Spain. T cells, B-cell-depleted T cells, or PBMCs supplied cDNA or gDNA.

CDR1 is MNHEY, CDR2 SVGEGT, per germline. There are 15 residues in the CDR3. J lost 5 bases, V lost 6 bases, and 8 bases had no gene match. In the study's own analysis: Researchers report that nucleated cell counts were estimated from reference gene primer amplification. The repertoire was sequenced with immunoSEQ multiplex PCR; TCRdb's copy has only in-frame clones and lacks some. For V, J and clone size, that table is used; D and trimming come from the DNA. The data contain some 78,000 clones, roughly 89% of them singletons. This TCR derives from a woman older than 75 with active or convalescent COVID-19. This chain connects TRBV6-2 or TRBV6-3 to TRBJ2-2; 8 bases fit TRBD2. What was sequenced was peripheral blood. The CDR3 is CASSPSGGLTGELFF. CDR3 nucleotide sequence: TGTGCCAGCAGCCCCAGCGGGGGCCTAACCGGGGAGCTGTTTTTT.